Presented here are 15 T cell receptor beta chains from one specimen sequenced in a study of OX40 agonist ivuxolimab in advanced cancers. The protocol was immunoSEQ multiplex PCR, while the TCRdb copy is restricted to in-frame clones and leaves out a portion. The sample has under 85,000 clones, roughly 85% seen once. The sample in question was CD4+ or CD8+ T cells sorted from blood, obtained in a trial of the OX40 agonist ivuxolimab. Receptors were obtained from an adult with an advanced solid tumor such as melanoma, head and neck, liver or kidney cancer.

The chain links TRBV28 to TRBJ2-2; 7 nucleotides match TRBD1. Looked up from germline, CDR1 is MDHEN and CDR2 is SYDVKM. CDR3 length: 16 residues. Trimming at V came to 3 bases and at J to 1 base, leaving 5 bases not matched to a gene. CDR3 coding DNA: TGTGCCAGCAGTTTTGGGACAGTTCTGAACACCGGGGAGCTGTTTTTT. This translates into CASSFGTVLNTGELFF.

This clone was recorded a few times. CDR3 nucleotides: TGTGCCATCAGTTCGACAGGGGGTTTTATAGGGGGCACTGAAGCTTTCTTT. It codes for CAISSTGGFIGGTEAFF. The rearrangement uses TRBV10-3 and TRBJ1-1; 9 bases align to TRBD1. V was clipped by 5 bases and J by 4 bases; unmatched bases: 14. Germline CDR1 reads ENHRY; CDR2 reads SYGVKD. This CDR3 is built from 17 residues.

The V call is TRBV6-5, the J call TRBJ1-2; 8 bases fit TRBD1. There are 15 residues in the CDR3. Trimming removed 7 bases from V and 6 bases from J; junction bases left unmatched: 13. Per germline, CDR1 MNHEY and CDR2 SVGAGI. The CDR3 loop is CASTPLGQDIDGYTF. CDR3 bases: TGTGCCAGCACCCCGCTGGGACAGGACATTGATGGCTACACCTTC.

The rearrangement links TRBV6-5 to TRBJ1-4, with D uncertain. Germline CDR1 reads MNHEY; CDR2 reads SVGAGI. The CDR3 loop spans 15 amino acids. The V end was cut by 0 bases, the J end by 7 bases, with 12 bases between. The CDR3 region is CASSYSIEVGEKLFF. Written as DNA, the CDR3 is TGTGCCAGCAGTTACTCGATCGAGGTTGGTGAAAAACTGTTTTTT.

This clone was recorded a few times. In DNA, the CDR3 is TGTGCCATCAGCTCTGGGACTATCTCCTACGAGCAGTACTTC. Protein product: CAISSGTISYEQYF. This chain links TRBV10-3 with TRBJ2-7; 7 bases agree with TRBD2. Per the germline V gene, CDR1 is ENHRY and CDR2 is SYGVKD. V shed 6 bases and J 0 bases; nucleotides not matched to a gene: 5. The CDR3 runs to 14 residues.

V is TRBV13 and J is TRBJ1-6; D perhaps matches TRBD1 (5 bases). The germline V gene has CDR1 PRHDT and CDR2 FYEKMQ (reference sequence). Between the trimmed V and J ends, which lost 5 bases and 7 bases, there was a span of 18 bases. This CDR3 has 16 amino acids. The CDR3 nucleotides read TGTGCCAGCAGCGACGGTGGGGGGGGACGGAATTCACCCCTCCACTTT. The encoded protein is CASSDGGGGRNSPLHF.

The chain uses TRBV19 and TRBJ2-6, with D maybe TRBD1 (6 bases). This CDR3 is 20 amino acids long. CDR1 and CDR2 (germline): LNHDA, SQIVND (reference sequence). The V end was cut by 5 bases, the J end by 0 bases, with 23 bases between. The CDR3 reads CASSVRTRQDTFSGANVLTF. The DNA of the CDR3 is TGTGCCAGTAGTGTAAGGACCAGACAGGACACATTCTCTGGGGCCAACGTCCTGACTTTC.

This clone has only a few counts. The chain couples TRBV5-1 to TRBJ2-2, with TRBD1 matching over 12 bases. The CDR3 runs 16 residues. Per the germline V gene, CDR1 is SGHRS and CDR2 is YFSETQ. Unmatched junction bases numbered 5, after V lost 1 base and J lost 7 bases. As DNA, the CDR3 is TGCGCCAGCAGCTTGAAGGGACAGGGGGCAAACGGGGAGCTGTTTTTT. Protein product: CASSLKGQGANGELFF. Based on the CDR3 plus reference TRBV5-1 and TRBJ2-2, the full variable domain is KAGVTQTPRYLIKTRGQQVTLSCSPISGHRSVSWYQQTPGQGLQFLFEYFSETQRNKGNFPGRFSGRQFSNSRSEMNVSTLELGDSALYLCASSLKGQGANGELFFGEGSRLTVL.

In its sample, this clone was seen a few times. The chain couples TRBV27 to TRBJ2-7; 8 nucleotides line up with TRBD1. V lost 0 bases and J lost 6; bases outside the gene matches: 10. CDR1 is MNHEY, CDR2 SMNVEV, per germline (reference sequence). This CDR3 has 16 amino acids. CDR3 in DNA: TGTGCCAGCAGTTTATCGGGCCGTGGACAGGGCTTCGAGCAGTACTTC. Its protein is CASSLSGRGQGFEQYF.

This clone has only one observation. In DNA form, the CDR3 reads TGTGCCAGCAGTGTCGATGGGGGGCAGGGCGGGGAGCTGTTTTTT. This codes for CASSVDGGQGGELFF. The chain uses TRBV2 and TRBJ2-2, with D perhaps TRBD1 or TRBD2 (6 bases each). V was clipped by 4 bases and J by 7 bases, with 16 bases between them. The CDR3 consists of 15 residues. The V gene's germline CDR1 is SNHLY and CDR2 FYNNEI.

The chain carries TRBV25-1 and TRBJ1-3, with unresolved D. The CDR3 spans 12 residues. V was trimmed by 5 bases and J by 2 bases, leaving 4 bases between them. Germline CDR1 is MGHDK and CDR2 is SYGVNS. CDR3 in amino acids: CASSNTGNTIYF. Written as DNA, the CDR3 is TGTGCCAGCAGTAACACTGGAAACACCATATATTTT.

This clone was counted once. This chain joins TRBV6-1 and TRBJ1-2, with 8 bases fitting TRBD1. V shed 4 bases, J shed 4 bases, and the junction held 2 bases outside the gene matches. The CDR3 is 13 residues long. From germline, CDR1 is MNHNS and CDR2 SASEGT. The CDR3 DNA reads TGTGCCAGCAGTGCGGGGACAGGCTATGGCTACACCTTC. This encodes CASSAGTGYGYTF.

The chain couples TRBV5-5 to TRBJ2-2; D call uncertain. Germline CDR1 reads SGHKS; CDR2 reads YYEKEE (reference sequence). V dropped 3 bases and J dropped 4 bases, with 13 bases sitting between them. This CDR3 is 15 amino acids long. The CDR3: CASSSGSYSTGELFF. The CDR3 nucleotides are TGTGCCAGCAGCTCCGGATCCTATAGCACCGGGGAGCTGTTTTTT. Variable domain in full (rest from reference TRBV5-5 and TRBJ2-2): DAGVTQSPTHLIKTRGQQVTLRCSPISGHKSVSWYQQVLGQGPQFIFQYYEKEERGRGNFPDRFSARQFPNYSSELNVNALLLGDSALYLCASSSGSYSTGELFFGEGSRLTVL.

V gene TRBV5-4 combines with J gene TRBJ2-5; a possible D gene is TRBD2 (5 bases). V was clipped by 1 base and J by 0 bases, with 7 bases between them. This CDR3 is built from 14 residues. Per germline, CDR1 SGHNT and CDR2 YYREEE (reference sequence). CDR3 region: CASSLRRDQETQYF. The CDR3 nucleotides are TGTGCCAGCAGCTTGAGGCGGGACCAAGAGACCCAGTACTTC.

The rearrangement links TRBV7-2 to TRBJ2-7; 7 bases map to TRBD2. Germline V lookup: CDR1 SGHTA, CDR2 FQGNSA. With V trimmed by 1 base and J by 3 bases, 3 bases remained unmatched. The CDR3 is made up of 14 amino acids. CDR3 sequence (DNA): TGTGCCAGCAGCTTAGGGCGGGAGTACTACGAGCAGTACTTC. Translation gives CASSLGREYYEQYF.